Below are 20 T cell receptor beta chains sequenced from a single sample in a study of cytomegalovirus exposure and HLA in healthy donors. Assay: immunoSEQ multiplex PCR; the TCRdb copy retains only in-frame clones and omits some. Counted here are more than 300,000 clones, more than 80% occurring once; the ten biggest clones make up approximately 0.84%. The material sequenced was PBMCs. The receptors stem from a woman younger than 30 in good health and CMV-seronegative.

V gene TRBV4-2 combines with J gene TRBJ2-7; unclear D gene. Germline V gene sequence: CDR1 LGHNA, CDR2 YNFKEQ. V lost 0 bases to trimming and J lost 3 bases, with 15 bases between them. CDR3 length: 16 residues. CDR3 in amino acids: CASSQDVSRQNYEQYF. The CDR3 DNA reads as TGTGCCAGCAGCCAAGATGTGAGTAGACAAAACTACGAGCAGTACTTC.

V gene TRBV14 combines with J gene TRBJ1-1; tentatively, D is TRBD1 (5 bases). V shed 0 bases and J shed 4 bases, with 12 bases lying between them. The CDR3 loop spans 15 amino acids. Germline V gene data show CDR1 as SGHDN and CDR2 as FVKESK. Written as DNA, the CDR3 is TGTGCCAGCAGCCAAGATATGTTGGGGGGCACTGAAGCTTTCTTT. Translated: CASSQDMLGGTEAFF. Full variable domain (rest looked up from reference TRBV14 and TRBJ1-1): EAGVTQFPSHSVIEKGQTVTLRCDPISGHDNLYWYRRVMGKEIKFLLHFVKESKQDESGMPNNRFLAERTGGTYSTLKVQPAELEDSGVYFCASSQDMLGGTEAFFGQGTRLTVV.

CDR3 loop: CASSFRAGGLNNEQFF. CDR3 DNA: TGTGCCAGCAGCTTCCGTGCGGGAGGGCTCAACAATGAGCAGTTCTTC. This rearrangement joins TRBV7-3 to TRBJ2-1, with 9 bases fitting TRBD2. This CDR3 is 16 amino acids long. With 3 bases clipped from V and 5 bases from J, the junction kept 8 bases outside the gene matches. The germline V gene has CDR1 SGHTA and CDR2 FQGTGA.

The chain carries TRBV4-1 and TRBJ1-2, with D perhaps TRBD1 (5 bases). This CDR3 has 15 amino acids. Germline V CDR1 and CDR2: MGHRA, YSYEKL. V lost 2 bases to trimming and J lost 8 bases, with 18 bases between them. DNA of the CDR3: TGCGCCAGCAGCCAAAACCGAGACAGCCACTGGGGCTACACCTTC. Encoded protein: CASSQNRDSHWGYTF.

This chain connects TRBV18 to TRBJ2-7, with 11 bases identical to TRBD2. Per the germline V gene, CDR1 is KGHSH and CDR2 is LQKENI. There are 14 residues in the CDR3. V shed 5 bases, J shed 6 bases, and the junction held 6 bases outside the gene matches. CDR3 sequence reads: CASSSTSGSVEQYF. DNA of the CDR3: TGTGCCAGCTCATCTACTAGCGGGAGTGTCGAGCAGTACTTC.

The CDR3 protein is CASSRTGELFF. The CDR3 DNA follows: TGTGCCAGCAGCCGCACCGGGGAGCTGTTTTTT. J is TRBJ2-2 and V is TRBV7-9; D is unclear. Germline V CDR1 and CDR2: SEHNR, FQNEAQ (reference sequence). CDR3 size: 11 residues. The V end was cut by 5 bases, the J end by 4 bases, with 2 bases between.

The V and J genes are TRBV27 and TRBJ2-3; TRBD2 is a possible D gene (5 bases). V lost 6 bases, J lost 0 bases, and 13 bases lay in between. There are 15 residues in the CDR3. CDR1 and CDR2 from the germline V gene are MNHEY and SMNVEV (reference sequence). The CDR3 DNA reads TGTGCCAGCAGCCCTTTACTAGGTAGCACAGATACGCAGTATTTT. It is translated as CASSPLLGSTDTQYF.

This chain joins TRBV5-5 and TRBJ2-7; a possible D gene is TRBD2 (6 bases). CDR1 is SGHKS and CDR2 is YYEKEE in the germline V gene (reference sequence). V dropped 0 bases and J dropped 2 bases, with 15 bases sitting between them. This CDR3 is built from 16 residues. CDR3 in amino acids: CASSLVPAGPAYEQYF. CDR3 nucleotide sequence: TGTGCCAGCAGCTTGGTTCCCGCGGGACCCGCCTACGAGCAGTACTTC.

The chain combines TRBV7-2 with TRBJ2-5; possible D gene TRBD2, 6 bases. This CDR3 comprises 14 residues. CDR1 SGHTA and CDR2 FQGNSA come from the germline V gene. Trimming took off 8 bases at V and 4 bases at J, with 17 bases between the two ends. CDR3 DNA sequence: TGTGCCAGCCGCCCTCAAGCGGGTAGAGAGACCCAGTACTTC. Protein sequence: CASRPQAGRETQYF.

The CDR3 protein is CATKTSNTDTQYF. The CDR3 bases are TGTGCCACCAAAACTAGCAACACAGATACGCAGTATTTT. This chain joins TRBV28 and TRBJ2-3; TRBD2 might be the D (6 bases). The CDR3 totals 13 residues. CDR1 is MDHEN and CDR2 is SYDVKM in the germline V gene. Trimming removed 10 bases from V and 2 bases from J, with 13 bases in between. The whole variable domain, filled in from reference TRBV28 and TRBJ2-3, reads DVKVTQSSRYLVKRTGEKVFLECVQDMDHENMFWYRQDPGLGLRLIYFSYDVKMKEKGDIPEGYSVSREKKERFSLILESASTNQTSMYLCATKTSNTDTQYFGPGTRLTVL.

This chain links TRBV27 with TRBJ2-6, with D tentatively TRBD2 (6 bases). Germline V gene sequence: CDR1 MNHEY, CDR2 SMNVEV (reference sequence). The ends were cut back, 4 bases at V and 4 bases at J, with 29 bases in the middle. This CDR3 has 21 amino acids. CDR3 loop: CASSSPRVPGAYRQGANVLTF. CDR3 nucleotide sequence: TGTGCCAGCAGTTCCCCACGGGTCCCGGGAGCCTACAGGCAAGGGGCCAACGTCCTGACTTTC.

This clone appeared a single time. V usage is TRBV6-1 and J usage is TRBJ2-3; D may be TRBD1 (5 bases). Trimming shortened V by 0 bases and J by 3 bases, and 13 bases separated the two germline ends. From germline, CDR1 is MNHNS and CDR2 SASEGT. This CDR3 contains 16 residues. The DNA for the CDR3 is TGTGCCAGCAGTGAAGCAGGGGTGGGGCCTACAGATACGCAGTATTTT. Translated: CASSEAGVGPTDTQYF.

The chain employs TRBV4-1 and TRBJ2-7; TRBD2 agrees at 11 bases. Germline V lookup: CDR1 MGHRA, CDR2 YSYEKL. V lost 0 bases and J lost 3; bases outside the gene matches: 19. This CDR3 spans 21 amino acids. CDR3 bases: TGCGCCAGCAGCCAAGACTTACTTGGGCTAGCGGGAGGTCGTTGGGGCTACGAGCAGTACTTC. It translates to CASSQDLLGLAGGRWGYEQYF.

The chain combines TRBV7-9 with TRBJ2-3; 16 bases are shared with TRBD2. CDR3 size: 16 residues. J lost 5 bases, V lost 5 bases, and 4 bases had no gene match. Germline-derived CDR1 and CDR2 are SEHNR and FQNEAQ (reference sequence). CDR3 nucleotide sequence: TGTGCCAGCAGCGTGGGACTAGCGGGAGGGCAAGATACGCAGTATTTT. This encodes CASSVGLAGGQDTQYF.

This rearrangement joins TRBV6-5 to TRBJ1-1; 11 positions agree with TRBD1. The V gene's germline CDR1 is MNHEY and CDR2 SVGAGI. The length of the CDR3 is 14 residues. After removal of 5 bases from V and 3 bases from J, the junction contained 2 bases not matched to a gene. CDR3 sequence (DNA): TGTGCCAGCAGTGGGACAGGGGGTTACACTGAAGCTTTCTTT. Its translation is CASSGTGGYTEAFF.

The chain combines TRBV11-2 with TRBJ1-3; TRBD1 might be the D (5 bases). V was clipped by 2 bases and J by 0 bases, with 14 bases between them. The length of the CDR3 is 17 residues. The V gene's germline CDR1 is SGHAT and CDR2 FQNNGV. The CDR3 nucleotides read TGTGCCAGCAGCTTACTTGAACAGGCCTTCTCTGGAAACACCATATATTTT. Translated, it gives CASSLLEQAFSGNTIYF.

This sequence joins TRBV29-1 and TRBJ1-4, with TRBD1 as a possible D gene (6 bases). The length of the CDR3 is 12 residues. The V and J ends lost 3 bases and 5 bases respectively, with 7 bases between them. The germline gives CDR1 SQVTM, CDR2 ANQGSEA. CDR3 loop: CSVDRGNEKLFF. The CDR3 nucleotides are TGCAGCGTTGATAGGGGGAATGAAAAACTGTTTTTT.

The CDR3 here is CASSRTGEGNTIYF. The CDR3 DNA is TGTGCCAGCAGTCGGACAGGGGAAGGAAACACCATATATTTT. The chain has TRBV6-6 and TRBJ1-3; 9 positions agree with TRBD1. Trimming at V came to 5 bases and at J to 4 bases, leaving 3 bases not matched to a gene. This CDR3 is 14 amino acids long. Germline loops: CDR1 MNHNY, CDR2 SVGAGI (reference sequence).

In DNA form, the CDR3 reads TGTGCCAGCAGCTTAGCTGGCAGGGGGCAGAATCAGCCCCAGCATTTT. It specifies CASSLAGRGQNQPQHF. The gene calls are TRBV11-3 and TRBJ1-5; TRBD1 matches 8 bases. After removal of 1 base from V and 4 bases from J, the junction contained 6 bases not matched to a gene. The germline V gene has CDR1 SGHNT and CDR2 YENEEA. The CDR3 covers 16 residues.

V gene TRBV5-1 combines with J gene TRBJ2-7, with TRBD2 matching 9 bases. Per the germline V gene, CDR1 is SGHRS and CDR2 is YFSETQ. The CDR3 has 14 residues. The ends lost 0 bases at V and 5 bases at J; junction bases unmatched: 3. CDR3 coding DNA: TGCGCCAGCAGCTTGGGAGGGACTAGCCACGAGCAGTACTTC. The encoded protein is CASSLGGTSHEQYF. The full variable domain, its missing parts supplied by reference TRBV5-1 and TRBJ2-7, is KAGVTQTPRYLIKTRGQQVTLSCSPISGHRSVSWYQQTPGQGLQFLFEYFSETQRNKGNFPGRFSGRQFSNSRSEMNVSTLELGDSALYLCASSLGGTSHEQYFGPGTRLTVT.